A single sample is the source of the 28 T cell receptor beta chains below, sequenced in a study of T cell changes during pregnancy in multiple sclerosis (dated by TCRdb to between 2019 and 2020). The receptor library was made with the immunoSEQ multiplex PCR assay. TCRdb's version of the immuneACCESS table is confined to in-frame rearrangements and falls short of the full clone set. An unresolved V gene accounts for under half of the shortfall where checked; the remainder is of unknown origin. The sample data list tens of thousands of clones, and 89% of these were observed just once. The ten most abundant clones make up around 10% of the sample. This specimen was CD8+ T cells from peripheral blood mononuclear cells, taken in the third trimester of pregnancy. These receptors originate from a female donor with multiple sclerosis, enrolled in a pregnancy study.

The rearrangement joins TRBV10-2 to TRBJ2-7; D may be TRBD1 (5 bases). Germline V gene data show CDR1 as WSHSY and CDR2 as SAAADI. The CDR3 is 13 residues long. Trimming stripped 6 bases from V and 2 bases from J, with 11 bases between. The CDR3 sequence is CASRDGATYEQYF. In nucleotides, the CDR3 is TGCGCCAGCAGGGATGGGGCAACCTACGAGCAGTACTTC.

The chain uses TRBV9 and TRBJ1-1; 8 bases fit TRBD1. The CDR3 extends over 17 amino acids. Germline CDR1 SGDLS, CDR2 YYNGEE. Trimming at V came to 3 bases and at J to 7 bases, leaving 17 bases not matched to a gene. The CDR3 protein is CASSGIRQGSLIDEAFF. The DNA of the CDR3 is TGTGCCAGCAGCGGGATTAGACAGGGGTCCTTAATCGATGAAGCTTTCTTT.

This chain uses TRBV4-3 with TRBJ2-6; the D is unclear. Looked up from germline, CDR1 is LGHNA and CDR2 is YSLEER. V lost 0 bases and J 0 bases, leaving 9 bases between the germline ends. The CDR3 length is 17 residues. DNA of the CDR3: TGCGCCAGCAGCCAAGATTCAGTATACTCTGGGGCCAACGTCCTGACTTTC. Translated, it gives CASSQDSVYSGANVLTF.

The genes are TRBV5-6 and TRBJ1-2; TRBD1 agrees at 8 bases. V lost 4 bases, J lost 0 bases, and 8 bases stayed unmatched. The CDR3 covers 16 residues. CDR1 SGHDT and CDR2 YYEEEE come from the germline V gene. CDR3 region: CASSPSTGATNYGYTF. DNA of the CDR3: TGTGCCAGCAGCCCGTCGACAGGGGCAACTAACTATGGCTACACCTTC. Drawing the rest from reference TRBV5-6 and TRBJ1-2, the complete variable domain is DAGVTQSPTHLIKTRGQQVTLRCSPKSGHDTVSWYQQALGQGPQFIFQYYEEEERQRGNFPDRFSGHQFPNYSSELNVNALLLGDSALYLCASSPSTGATNYGYTFGSGTRLTVV.

J is TRBJ2-3 and V is TRBV13, with 10 bases that match TRBD2. Germline V CDR1 and CDR2: PRHDT, FYEKMQ (reference sequence). Losses at the gene ends were 1 base for V and 1 base for J; bases not matched to a gene: 8. The length of the CDR3 is 18 residues. This CDR3 is CASSLEAGGGLGTDTQYF. DNA for the CDR3: TGTGCCAGCAGCTTAGAAGCGGGGGGGGGTTTGGGCACAGATACGCAGTATTTT.

This clone was seen once. The V call is TRBV30, the J call TRBJ1-2, with 7 bases aligning to TRBD1. Trimming cost V 4 bases and J 3 bases; bases outside gene matches: 5. Germline V gene sequence: CDR1 GTSNPN, CDR2 SVGIG (reference sequence). CDR3 length: 13 amino acids. The CDR3 DNA reads as TGTGCCTGGACGGAGGGGGCTGACTATGGCTACACCTTC. Its translation is CAWTEGADYGYTF.

Worth noting for this clone: A junction end diverges from the germline sequence, so it may reflect a read error. This chain links TRBV10-3 with TRBJ2-7; 13 nucleotides match TRBD2. In germline, CDR1 is ENHRY, CDR2 SYGVKD. This CDR3 has 19 residues. Written as DNA, the CDR3 is TGTGCCATCAGTGACGCAAACAGAAGACTAGCGGGGGGCTCCTGCGAGCAGTACTTC. Translating gives CAISDANRRLAGGSCEQYF.

This sequence joins TRBV4-3 and TRBJ1-1; 7 nucleotides line up with TRBD1. The germline V gene encodes CDR1 LGHNA and CDR2 YSLEER. The CDR3 spans 14 residues. V trimming: 1 base; J trimming: 7 bases; junction bases outside the gene matches: 6. The CDR3 bases are TGCGCCAGCAGCCAAGTGGAGGGGGCTGGTGAAGCTTTCTTT. This sequence encodes CASSQVEGAGEAFF.

J is TRBJ2-7 and V is TRBV7-6, with D perhaps TRBD2 (6 bases). This CDR3 region has 15 residues. Germline assignment: CDR1 SGHVS and CDR2 FNYEAQ. V lost 3 bases and J 3 bases, leaving 15 bases between the germline ends. Here the CDR3 reads CASSFDIGGVYEQYF. Here the CDR3 DNA reads TGTGCCAGCAGCTTCGACATAGGAGGGGTCTACGAGCAGTACTTC. Together with reference TRBV7-6 and TRBJ2-7, the CDR3 gives the full variable domain: GAGVSQSPRYKVTKRGQDVALRCDPISGHVSLYWYRQALGQGPEFLTYFNYEAQQDKSGLPNDRFSAERPEGSISTLTIQRTEQRDSAMYRCASSFDIGGVYEQYFGPGTRLTVT.

The chain carries TRBV14 and TRBJ2-3; 9 nucleotides match TRBD1. There are 17 residues in the CDR3. V was clipped by 0 bases and J by 5 bases; unmatched bases: 9. Germline lookup yields CDR1 SGHDN and CDR2 FVKESK. The CDR3 DNA reads as TGTGCCAGCAGCCAAGATCCGGGACAGGGTCTTGGAGATACGCAGTATTTT. This sequence encodes CASSQDPGQGLGDTQYF.

The chain recombines TRBV10-1 with TRBJ1-5; D remains unclear. V gave up 4 bases and J gave up 11 bases, with 12 bases separating them. Germline CDR1 is WNHNN and CDR2 is SYGVQD (reference sequence). The CDR3 runs to 12 residues. Here the CDR3 DNA reads TGCGCCAGCAGTGCGGGTGTTACGTCCCAGCATTTT. Translated, it gives CASSAGVTSQHF.

This clone showed up just a few times. The chain combines TRBV27 with TRBJ1-5; no clear D gene. Trimming shortened V by 0 bases and J by 6 bases, and 6 bases separated the two germline ends. In germline, CDR1 is MNHEY, CDR2 SMNVEV (reference sequence). There are 13 residues in the CDR3. Written as DNA, the CDR3 is TGTGCCAGCAGTTTATCGCTAAGTCAGCCCCAGCATTTT. It codes for CASSLSLSQPQHF.

The rearrangement joins TRBV9 to TRBJ1-1; the match to TRBD1 covers 10 bases. Germline V gene lookup returns CDR1 SGDLS and CDR2 YYNGEE. This CDR3 is 16 amino acids long. Unmatched junction bases numbered 8, after V lost 3 bases and J lost 3 bases. CDR3 sequence: CASSDTGQGSDTEAFF. The CDR3 DNA reads TGTGCCAGCAGCGATACGGGACAGGGGAGCGACACTGAAGCTTTCTTT.

The chain is built from TRBV9 and TRBJ2-3; 8 bases align to TRBD2. CDR1 is SGDLS and CDR2 is YYNGEE in the germline V gene. With 3 bases clipped from V and 3 bases from J, the junction kept 9 bases outside the gene matches. The CDR3 totals 16 residues. The CDR3, as DNA: TGTGCCAGCAGCGCCCCGTCGGGGGGGGCAACAGATACGCAGTATTTT. It translates to CASSAPSGGATDTQYF. Full variable domain (rest looked up from reference TRBV9 and TRBJ2-3): DSGVTQTPKHLITATGQRVTLRCSPRSGDLSVYWYQQSLDQGLQFLIQYYNGEERAKGNILERFSAQQFPDLHSELNLSSLELGDSALYFCASSAPSGGATDTQYFGPGTRLTVL.

V is TRBV4-3 and J is TRBJ1-2; no reliable D call. V lost 1 base to trimming and J lost 0 bases, with 9 bases between them. The CDR3 covers 15 residues. Germline CDR1 and CDR2: LGHNA and YSLEER. The DNA of the CDR3 is TGCGCCAGCAGCCAAGGACAACCCTCTAACTATGGCTACACCTTC. Its protein product is CASSQGQPSNYGYTF.

The J gene is TRBJ1-3, the V gene TRBV30, with 7 bases aligning to TRBD1. Losses at the gene ends were 2 bases for V and 6 bases for J; bases not matched to a gene: 10. There are 15 residues in the CDR3. Per germline, CDR1 GTSNPN and CDR2 SVGIG (reference sequence). CDR3 nucleotide sequence: TGTGCCTGGAGTCGAACAGGGGCGCTGTTAAACACCATATATTTT. Residues: CAWSRTGALLNTIYF. Full variable domain (remainder filled in from reference TRBV30 and TRBJ1-3): SQTIHQWPATLVQPVGSPLSLECTVEGTSNPNLYWYRQAAGRGLQLLFYSVGIGQISSEVPQNLSASRPQDRQFILSSKKLLLSDSGFYLCAWSRTGALLNTIYFGEGSWLTVV.

This rearrangement joins TRBV28 to TRBJ2-5; 8 positions match TRBD1. The J segment lost 4 bases and the V segment lost 6 bases, leaving 13 bases of the junction unmatched. CDR1 MDHEN and CDR2 SYDVKM come from the germline V gene. The CDR3 contains 16 residues. The CDR3 DNA reads TGTGCCAGCAGCCTTACCCAGGACAGGGTAGGAGAGACCCAGTACTTC. Its translation is CASSLTQDRVGETQYF. The variable domain in full, completed from reference TRBV28 and TRBJ2-5, reads DVKVTQSSRYLVKRTGEKVFLECVQDMDHENMFWYRQDPGLGLRLIYFSYDVKMKEKGDIPEGYSVSREKKERFSLILESASTNQTSMYLCASSLTQDRVGETQYFGPGTRLLVL.

Written as DNA, the CDR3 is TGCGCCAGCAGCTTGGATTCATGGGGGGAAACCGGGGAGCTGTTTTTT. Amino acid sequence: CASSLDSWGETGELFF. V usage is TRBV5-1 and J usage is TRBJ2-2, with D possibly TRBD2 on 6 matching bases. Germline V CDR1 and CDR2: SGHRS, YFSETQ. V lost 0 bases to trimming and J lost 5 bases, with 14 bases between them. This CDR3 region has 16 residues.

This chain joins TRBV6-6 and TRBJ2-4; D call uncertain. Germline V lookup: CDR1 MNHNY, CDR2 SVGAGI (reference sequence). V was pared by 7 bases and J by 0 bases, with 10 bases between. The CDR3 covers 14 residues. CDR3 region: CASTPQVAKNIQYF. CDR3 bases: TGTGCCAGCACCCCCCAGGTAGCCAAAAACATTCAGTACTTC.

The chain recombines TRBV4-1 with TRBJ2-7; D possibly corresponds to TRBD2 (5 bases). Trimming pared 0 bases from V and 3 bases from J, leaving 12 bases between. The CDR3 has 15 residues. Germline V gene data show CDR1 as MGHRA and CDR2 as YSYEKL. The CDR3 DNA sequence: TGCGCCAGCAGCCAAGATCCAGCGGAGAGCTACGAGCAGTACTTC. This encodes CASSQDPAESYEQYF.

This chain connects TRBV4-3 to TRBJ2-7; no clear D. Germline V gene lookup returns CDR1 LGHNA and CDR2 YSLEER. Deletions cut 1 base from V and 3 bases from J, with 10 bases between. CDR3 size: 14 residues. This chain's CDR3 is CASSQGDNLYEQYF. CDR3 DNA: TGCGCCAGCAGCCAAGGTGACAACCTCTACGAGCAGTACTTC.

CDR3 bases: TGTGCCAGCAGTTTATTCTCGAGCCAGGGGGCCAACTATGGCTACACCTTC. The encoded protein is CASSLFSSQGANYGYTF. V is TRBV27 and J is TRBJ1-2; 8 bases align to TRBD1. Germline V gene data show CDR1 as MNHEY and CDR2 as SMNVEV (reference sequence). The ends lost 1 base at V and 2 bases at J; junction bases unmatched: 9. The CDR3 consists of 17 residues.

The chain couples TRBV19 to TRBJ1-5, with D uncertain. V was trimmed by 5 bases and J by 0 bases, leaving 2 bases between them. This CDR3 spans 12 amino acids. The V gene's germline CDR1 is LNHDA and CDR2 SQIVND (reference sequence). The CDR3 spells CASSYSNQPQHF. In DNA, the CDR3 is TGTGCCAGTAGTTATAGCAATCAGCCCCAGCATTTT.

With respect to this clone: Other DNA sequences from this sample encode an identical CDR3 as well. The rearrangement links TRBV27 to TRBJ2-2, with a tentative D call TRBD1 (5 bases). Trimming removed 0 bases at V and 4 bases at J, with 9 bases between. The germline V gene has CDR1 MNHEY and CDR2 SMNVEV (reference sequence). This CDR3 comprises 15 residues. CDR3 in amino acids: CASSLSQGGTGELFF. The CDR3 DNA is TGTGCCAGCAGTTTATCGCAGGGCGGCACCGGGGAGCTGTTTTTT.

The table lists this clone with a few counts. The CDR3 spells CASSFARVSNQPQHF. DNA for the CDR3: TGCGCCAGCAGCTTTGCGAGGGTTAGCAATCAGCCCCAGCATTTT. The V call is TRBV5-1, the J call TRBJ1-5; D is undetermined. The CDR3 sequence is 15 residues long. V was clipped by 2 bases and J by 0 bases, with 9 bases between them. Germline CDR1 SGHRS, CDR2 YFSETQ.

In its sample, this clone is medium-sized (0.01 to 0.1%). This sequence joins TRBV4-2 and TRBJ1-3; a possible D gene is TRBD1 (6 bases). The CDR3 runs 15 residues. Looked up from germline, CDR1 is LGHNA and CDR2 is YNFKEQ. V lost 4 bases, J lost 4 bases, and 14 bases lay in between. The CDR3 spells CASSPGEGSGNTIYF. CDR3 bases: TGTGCCAGCAGCCCAGGGGAAGGGTCCGGAAACACCATATATTTT.

J is TRBJ2-1 and V is TRBV5-4; 10 bases are a match to TRBD2. The CDR3 has 16 residues. From germline, CDR1 is SGHNT and CDR2 YYREEE (reference sequence). With 4 bases clipped from V and 6 bases from J, the junction kept 10 bases outside the gene matches. The CDR3 sequence: CASSPGVAGGPNEQFF. DNA of the CDR3: TGTGCCAGCAGCCCGGGGGTAGCGGGAGGCCCCAATGAGCAGTTCTTC.

The chain is built from TRBV19 and TRBJ2-7; 8 bases map to TRBD1. The CDR3 is made up of 15 amino acids. Germline V gene lookup returns CDR1 LNHDA and CDR2 SQIVND (reference sequence). With V trimmed by 5 bases and J by 2 bases, 8 bases remained unmatched. CDR3 nucleotide sequence: TGTGCCAGTAGTCCGGTGACAGGGGACACCTACGAGCAGTACTTC. Amino acids: CASSPVTGDTYEQYF.